Listed below are T cell receptor beta chains from one sample, sequenced in a study of T cells expressing NK-cell markers. TCRdb reworked the 5' RACE reads into one entry per CDR3 protein, no DNA. The table lists about 400,000 distinct CDR3 sequences, with about 11% in the top ten. The material sequenced was blood T cells: a sorted CD56 or NKG2C T cell subset, CD4+ or CD8+ T cells, or bulk PBMC T cells (not recorded which). The receptors derive from a woman aged 45-59 years in good health. Both conserved end residues are part of each CDR3.

v_gene: TRBV20-1
j_gene: TRBJ2-1
CDR3aa: CSAPRTSSYNEQFF

v_gene: TRBV10-3
j_gene: TRBJ1-1
CDR3aa: CAISEMDRRNTEAFF

v_gene: TRBV27
j_gene: TRBJ2-5
CDR3aa: CASSFVGSLETQYF

v_gene: TRBV20-1
j_gene: TRBJ1-1
CDR3aa: CSARDIQGSDTEAFF

v_gene: TRBV6-2/TRBV6-3
j_gene: TRBJ2-1
CDR3aa: CASTRWTSGRADHNEQFF

v_gene: TRBV3-1
j_gene: TRBJ1-1
CDR3aa: CASSQGQGTVVAFF

v_gene: TRBV29-1
j_gene: TRBJ2-1
CDR3aa: CSATRPNSEQFF

v_gene: TRBV20-1
j_gene: TRBJ2-3
CDR3aa: CSAAKVTSGRVTDTQYF

v_gene: TRBV29-1
j_gene: TRBJ1-2
CDR3aa: CSITRQGVAYGYTF

v_gene: TRBV7-6
j_gene: TRBJ2-7
CDR3aa: CASSSNKRPGTSGTYEQYF

v_gene: TRBV15
j_gene: TRBJ1-1
CDR3aa: CATSFLNTEAFF

v_gene: TRBV5-5
j_gene: TRBJ2-7
CDR3aa: CASSLLGTASYEQYF

v_gene: TRBV15
j_gene: TRBJ1-5
CDR3aa: CATSLTGARGNQPQHF

v_gene: TRBV4-1
j_gene: TRBJ2-1
CDR3aa: CASSQGPAGGPDNEQFF

v_gene: TRBV27
j_gene: TRBJ2-5
CDR3aa: CASMLEWGGTQYF

v_gene: TRBV20-1
j_gene: TRBJ2-5
CDR3aa: CSARVRATETQYF

v_gene: TRBV5-1
j_gene: TRBJ2-5
CDR3aa: CASNPLGDLPRQGQYF

v_gene: TRBV28
j_gene: TRBJ2-5
CDR3aa: CASSYPPPRDQETQYF

v_gene: TRBV7-9
j_gene: TRBJ2-3
CDR3aa: CADVRGEADTQYF

v_gene: TRBV20-1
j_gene: TRBJ1-1
CDR3aa: CSARMTAREAFF

v_gene: TRBV6-6
j_gene: TRBJ2-5
CDR3aa: CASRLSGSGETQYF

v_gene: TRBV14
j_gene: TRBJ2-5
CDR3aa: CASSNYRFETQYF

v_gene: TRBV11-3
j_gene: TRBJ1-1
CDR3aa: CASKQGALGTEAFF

v_gene: TRBV12-3/TRBV12-4
j_gene: TRBJ2-7
CDR3aa: CASSFGGSEVEQYF

v_gene: TRBV5-1
j_gene: TRBJ1-3
CDR3aa: CASSGAQSGNTIYF

v_gene: TRBV5-1
j_gene: TRBJ2-2
CDR3aa: CASSLVQTTGELFF

v_gene: TRBV7-9
j_gene: TRBJ2-2
CDR3aa: CASSLRQGAPNTGELFF

v_gene: TRBV10-3
j_gene: TRBJ2-3
CDR3aa: CAISETTSGMDTQYF

v_gene: TRBV18
j_gene: TRBJ2-3
CDR3aa: CASSPPVQGSKRDTQYF

v_gene: TRBV7-8
j_gene: TRBJ1-4
CDR3aa: CASSTRTGNEKLFF

v_gene: TRBV5-1
j_gene: TRBJ2-2
CDR3aa: CASTNRGFTGELFF

v_gene: TRBV2
j_gene: TRBJ2-3
CDR3aa: CASRLLAGSDTQYF

v_gene: TRBV4-1
j_gene: TRBJ2-3
CDR3aa: CASSQERQGGEADTQYF